The present T cell receptor beta chain was sequenced within a study of T cells after yellow fever vaccination. General study findings and limits: A secondary response was less intense yet reached its peak sooner, at day 5 versus 15. FACS-sorted repertoires could contain abundant clonotypes contaminating from the bulk population.

V shed 5 bases, J shed 4 bases, and the junction held 7 bases outside the gene matches. Per germline, CDR1 SGHVS and CDR2 FQNEAQ. The CDR3 is 16 amino acids. A few counts support this clonotype. Its antigen is as yet unknown. The authors made TCR cDNA by 5'RACE template switching, adding a universal primer site and UMIs. TCRdb redid the calling of the 5' RACE reads with MiXCR, one entry per CDR3 protein. The table lists about 210,000 distinct CDR3 sequences, roughly 6.2% of them singletons. The V call is TRBV7-8, the J call TRBJ2-7; 14 nucleotides align to TRBD2. This TCR came from a man aged 25 to 40 who received the YFV17D yellow fever vaccine. Sequencing used CD4+ T cells sorted from PBMCs, obtained on the day of the yellow fever booster vaccination. In DNA, the CDR3 is TGTGCCAGCAGCGCGGGACTAGCGGGAGTTGGATACGAGCAGTACTTC. Residues: CASSAGLAGVGYEQYF.